This T cell receptor (beta chain) is drawn from a study of vaccination effects on CD4 cells after COVID-19. Under the ViraFEST assay, PBMC were stimulated with viral peptide pools so that antigen-specific CD4+ T cells expanded. Sequencing was performed afterwards. The culture ran for around 10 days before CD4+ T cells were isolated. People in the vaccine group had not been infected with SARS-CoV-2 before, and their nucleocapsid antibodies were negative. The CDR3 is made up of 13 amino acids. V was pared by 4 bases and J by 7 bases, with 14 bases between. Germline V CDR1 and CDR2: SGHRS, YFSETQ. Here immunoSEQ multiplex PCR was the method, and the copy in TCRdb shows in-frame clones only, minus some. The sample lists some 79,000 clones; roughly four fifths were seen once. With regard to this clone: Its antigen is still unknown.

This specimen was CD4+ T cells from PBMCs cultured with HCoV-229E spike peptides, taken before COVID-19 vaccination. The clonotype comes from a human donor who received a COVID-19 vaccine. The chain recombines TRBV5-1 with TRBJ2-5; D remains unclear. CDR3 protein: CASSADGPGTQYF. The CDR3 coding sequence is TGCGCCAGCAGCGCTGACGGCCCGGGGACCCAGTACTTC.